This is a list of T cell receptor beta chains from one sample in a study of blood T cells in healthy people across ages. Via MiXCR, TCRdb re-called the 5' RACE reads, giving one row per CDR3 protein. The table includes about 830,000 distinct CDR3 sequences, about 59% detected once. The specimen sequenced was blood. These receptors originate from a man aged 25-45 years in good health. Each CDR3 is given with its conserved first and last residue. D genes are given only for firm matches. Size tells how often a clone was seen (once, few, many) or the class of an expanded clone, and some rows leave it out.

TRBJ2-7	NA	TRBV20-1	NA	TGCAGTGCTCTGGGTTTGGGGATTGGCTACGAGCAGTACTTC	CSALGLGIGYEQYF
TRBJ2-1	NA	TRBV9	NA	TGTGCCGGCAGCGTAGGAGGGGGGCTATACAATGAGCAGTTCTTC	CAGSVGGGLYNEQFF
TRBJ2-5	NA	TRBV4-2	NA	TGTGCCAGCAGCCAAGACCCTGCAGGGGCCGGGGAGACCCAGTACTTC	CASSQDPAGAGETQYF
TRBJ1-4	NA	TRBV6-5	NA	TGTGCCAGCTCCTTAGCCGGGACAACTAATGAAAAACTGTTTTTT	CASSLAGTTNEKLFF
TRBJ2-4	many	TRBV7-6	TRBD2	TGTGCCAGCAGCCCTCTAAGCGGGGGGGGTCAAAACATTCAGTACTTC	CASSPLSGGGQNIQYF
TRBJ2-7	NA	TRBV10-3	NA	TGTGCCATCAGCCGACAGGCAAGCTCCTACGAGCAGTACTTC	CAISRQASSYEQYF
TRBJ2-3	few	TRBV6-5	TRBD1	TGTGCCAGCAGTCGGACAGGGATCGGGGATACGCAGTATTTT	CASSRTGIGDTQYF
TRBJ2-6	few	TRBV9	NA	TGTGCCAGCAGCGTAGTGTCACCTGGGGCCAACGTCCTGACTTTC	CASSVVSPGANVLTF
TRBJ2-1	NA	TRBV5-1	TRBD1	TGCGCCAGCAGTTTCGGCCAGGGGGCAGAGGAGCAGTTCTTC	CASSFGQGAEEQFF
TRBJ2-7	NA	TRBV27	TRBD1	TGTGCCAGCAGTTCATGGGACAGGGAATACGAGCAGTACTTC	CASSSWDREYEQYF
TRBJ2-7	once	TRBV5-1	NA	TGCGCCAGCAGCTTGCCGCTACAGGGCACACCTGCCCACACCAGCTACGAGCAGTACTTC	CASSLPLQGTPAHTSYEQYF
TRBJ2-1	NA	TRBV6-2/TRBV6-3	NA	TGTGCCAGCAGTTTGTCCCGGCGGTATGAGCAGTTCTTC	CASSLSRRYEQFF
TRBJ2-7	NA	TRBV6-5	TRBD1	TGTGCCAGCAGGACCGGACAGGGGGTTGGCGAGCAGTACTTC	CASRTGQGVGEQYF
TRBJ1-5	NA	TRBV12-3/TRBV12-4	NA	TGTGCCAGCAGTTTAGATTCGGGGCCCTACGGGGCCAATCAGCCCCAGCATTTT	CASSLDSGPYGANQPQHF
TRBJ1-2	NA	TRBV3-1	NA	TGTGCCAGCAGCCCCAGGGGCGCGCAATCCGGCTACACCTTC	CASSPRGAQSGYTF
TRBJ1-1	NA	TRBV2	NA	TGTGCCAGCAACTTGCTCAGGGTTAACACTGAAGCTTTCTTT	CASNLLRVNTEAFF
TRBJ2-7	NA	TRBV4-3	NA	TGCGCCAGCAGCCAAGGGACAGTTACCTACGAGCAGTACTTC	CASSQGTVTYEQYF
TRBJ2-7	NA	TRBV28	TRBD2	TGTGCCGTTGCGGGAGCGGGGGAGGACGAGCAGTACTTC	CAVAGAGEDEQYF
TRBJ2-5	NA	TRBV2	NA	TGTGCCAGCAGTGAGAACACTCGGTACCAAGAGACCCCGTACTTC	CASSENTRYQETPYF
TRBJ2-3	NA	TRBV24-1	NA	TGTGCCACCAGTTTTGAGACCCTTGGGACAGATACGCAGTATTTT	CATSFETLGTDTQYF
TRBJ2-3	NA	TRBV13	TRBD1	TGTGCCAGCAGTCCCAGAGCCGACAGGGTCACAGATACGCAGTATTTT	CASSPRADRVTDTQYF
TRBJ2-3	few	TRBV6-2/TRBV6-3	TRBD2	TGTGCCAGCAGGTCAGGCCAGCGGGGGGTATCAGATACGCAGTATTTT	CASRSGQRGVSDTQYF
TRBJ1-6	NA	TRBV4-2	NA	TGTGCCAGCAGCCAAACATCAGCGGGAAATTCACCCCTCCACTTT	CASSQTSAGNSPLHF
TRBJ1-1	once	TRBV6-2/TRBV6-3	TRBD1	TGTGCCAGCAGTTTCCGTATAAGGGACAGGGGGGAACAGATGAACACTGAAGCTTTCTTT	CASSFRIRDRGEQMNTEAFF
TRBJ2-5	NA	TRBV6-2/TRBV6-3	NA	TGTGCCAGCAGTTACGTTAGGGACCCGGAGACCCAGTACTTC	CASSYVRDPETQYF
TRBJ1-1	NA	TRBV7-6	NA	TGTGCCAGCAGCTTAAGAGGGGCGGAGAACACTGAAGCTTTCTTT	CASSLRGAENTEAFF
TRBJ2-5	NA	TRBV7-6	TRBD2	TGTGCCAGCAGCTTACGGGAGGTAGAGACCCAGTACTTC	CASSLREVETQYF
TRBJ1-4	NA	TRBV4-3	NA	TGCGCCAGCAGCCGACGACAGGCCAATAATGAAAAACTGTTTTTT	CASSRRQANNEKLFF
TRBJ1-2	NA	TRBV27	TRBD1	TGTGCCAGCAGTGTGGACAGGGGCAATGGCTACACCTTC	CASSVDRGNGYTF
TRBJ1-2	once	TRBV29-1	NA	TGCAGCGCCGGGGCGGGGCGCCGGGATGCGCGCTACACCTTC	CSAGAGRRDARYTF
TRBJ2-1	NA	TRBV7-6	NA	TGTGCCAGCAGCTTATTCCCCCCAGCAGGGATCGGGTCCTACAATGAGCAGTTCTTC	CASSLFPPAGIGSYNEQFF
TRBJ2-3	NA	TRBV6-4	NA	TGTGCCAGCAGTAAAGCAGGGACAGATACGCAGTATTTT	CASSKAGTDTQYF
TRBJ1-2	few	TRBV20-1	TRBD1	TGCAGTCCTCAGGGGGAAGAAGGCTACACCTTC	CSPQGEEGYTF
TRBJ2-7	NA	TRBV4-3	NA	TGCGCCAGCAGCCAAGAAGGCCGAACCTACGAGCAGTACTTC	CASSQEGRTYEQYF
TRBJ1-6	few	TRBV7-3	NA	TGTGCCAGCAGCTTACAAGGGGGACGGAATTCACCCCTCCACTTT	CASSLQGGRNSPLHF
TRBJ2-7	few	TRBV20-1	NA	TGCAGTGCTAGAGATACGGCAGGGCATCCCTACGAGCAGTACTTC	CSARDTAGHPYEQYF
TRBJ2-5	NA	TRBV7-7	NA	TGTGCCAGCAGCTTGAAAGGGGTCGAGACCCAGTACTTC	CASSLKGVETQYF
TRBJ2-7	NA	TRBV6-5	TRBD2	TGTGCCAGCAGTTATCCCTCGATTGGACTAGCGGGGGGCGGTGAGCAGTACTTC	CASSYPSIGLAGGGEQYF
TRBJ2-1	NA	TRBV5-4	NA	TGTGCCAGCAGTTTAGGGGGGAAAATCTACAATGGGCAGTTCTTC	CASSLGGKIYNGQFF
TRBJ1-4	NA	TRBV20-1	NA	TGCAGTGCCCCCCCGGTGGGAATCAATAATGAAAAACTGTTTTTT	CSAPPVGINNEKLFF
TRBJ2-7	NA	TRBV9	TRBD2	TGTGCCAGCAGTCCTCGACTAGCGGGGGGCCCCTTGGCAGGCGAGCAGTACTTC	CASSPRLAGGPLAGEQYF